The 30 T cell receptor beta chains below all came from one sample that was sequenced in a study of blood T cells in healthy people across ages. With a J-beta primer mix and a sample-barcoded 5' primer, a second PCR ran 7 to 11 cycles. Each CDR3 protein is one row after TCRdb ran MiXCR on the 5' RACE reads. The table has about 680,000 distinct CDR3 sequences, about 52% seen once. Sample: blood. Receptors were obtained from a woman aged 60 to 75 in good health.

The V gene is TRBV7-2, the J gene TRBJ2-7; the D gene could be TRBD1 or TRBD2 (5 bases each). Germline V gene lookup returns CDR1 SGHTA and CDR2 FQGNSA. V lost 5 bases and J lost 5, with 19 bases in between. The CDR3 length is 15 residues. CDR3 region: CASSLRRSREHEQYF. The CDR3 coding sequence is TGTGCCAGCAGCCTGAGACGCTCCAGGGAGCACGAGCAGTACTTC.

The chain uses TRBV6-2 or TRBV6-3 and TRBJ1-1, with 8 bases fitting TRBD1. Losses at the gene ends were 5 bases for V and 7 bases for J; bases not matched to a gene: 3. CDR1 and CDR2 from the germline V gene are MNHEY and SVGEGT. The CDR3 has 12 residues. As DNA, the CDR3 is TGTGCCAGCAGTCTCGGGACAGGTGAAGCTTTCTTT. This translates into CASSLGTGEAFF.

The chain joins TRBV9 to TRBJ2-1; 11 bases fit TRBD2. The better agreement between TRBJ2-7 and the DNA end casts doubt on the J call. This CDR3 contains 17 residues. Germline V gene sequence: CDR1 SGDLS, CDR2 YYNGEE. The CDR3 sequence: CASSVGGLAVSYNEQYF. CDR3 nucleotides: TGTGCCAGCAGCGTAGGGGGACTAGCGGTCTCCTACAATGAGCAGTACTTC.

This clonotype has only a few counts. This sequence joins TRBV7-2 and TRBJ2-7, with 9 bases matching TRBD2. V lost 2 bases, J lost 3 bases, and 8 bases stayed unmatched. Germline loops: CDR1 SGHTA, CDR2 FQGNSA. The CDR3 spans 16 residues. The CDR3 spells CASSLIRREGLYEQYF. Here the CDR3 DNA reads TGTGCCAGCAGCTTAATACGGCGGGAGGGCCTCTACGAGCAGTACTTC.

This clonotype was counted between two and nine times. The V and J genes are TRBV20-1 and TRBJ2-1, with D uncertain. V was cut by 6 bases and J by 7 bases, with 19 bases left in between. This CDR3 region has 14 residues. Germline V gives CDR1 DFQATT, CDR2 SNEGSKA (reference sequence). The CDR3 DNA reads as TGCAGTGCCCAGTGGCGGACCTCCCTAAATGAGCAGTTCTTC. It is translated as CSAQWRTSLNEQFF.

This clonotype was seen once. The CDR3 protein is CSADPGGTYNEQFF. The CDR3 region has the DNA TGCAGTGCTGATCCGGGAGGAACCTACAATGAGCAGTTCTTC. The chain has TRBV20-1 and TRBJ2-1, with 7 bases fitting TRBD2. The V gene's germline CDR1 is DFQATT and CDR2 SNEGSKA (reference sequence). With V trimmed by 5 bases and J by 2 bases, 6 bases remained unmatched. The CDR3 totals 14 residues.

The V and J genes are TRBV7-2 and TRBJ2-3; D unresolved. The CDR3 sequence is 14 residues long. Germline V gives CDR1 SGHTA, CDR2 FQGNSA. V was trimmed by 3 bases and J by 2 bases, leaving 9 bases between them. CDR3 residues: CASSLAIFTDTQYF. CDR3 nucleotides: TGTGCCAGCAGCTTGGCGATATTCACAGATACGCAGTATTTT.

This clonotype was observed a few times. The chain combines TRBV29-1 with TRBJ2-3, with D perhaps matching TRBD2 (5 bases). The germline V gene encodes CDR1 SQVTM and CDR2 ANQGSEA. V shed 7 bases and J shed 6 bases, with 14 bases lying between them. The CDR3 is 12 residues long. In nucleotides, the CDR3 is TGCAGCGGCGGACCGGGGTTTGATACGCAGTATTTT. Its translation: CSGGPGFDTQYF.

The chain uses TRBV29-1 and TRBJ2-1; a weak D match, TRBD2 (6 bases). Germline CDR1 and CDR2: SQVTM and ANQGSEA. This CDR3 spans 12 amino acids. The V end was cut by 4 bases, the J end by 10 bases, with 14 bases between. This CDR3 reads CSVVGSGREQFF. CDR3 DNA: TGCAGCGTTGTGGGCTCGGGGAGGGAGCAGTTCTTC.

This clonotype has just a few counts. An end of the junction differs from the germline gene, which may be a read error. The genes are TRBV7-9 and TRBJ2-1; no clear D gene. Germline V gene lookup returns CDR1 SEHNR and CDR2 FQNEAQ (reference sequence). This CDR3 region has 15 residues. The CDR3 DNA sequence: TGTGCCAGCAGTTTAGTGGGATTCGGGTACAATGAGCAGTTCTTC. Translation: CASSLVGFGYNEQFF.

This clonotype was detected only a few times. This chain joins TRBV7-2 and TRBJ2-6, with D possibly TRBD1 on 5 matching bases. CDR3 length: 18 amino acids. Germline V lookup: CDR1 SGHTA, CDR2 FQGNSA. With 5 bases removed from V and 0 bases from J, the gap between germline ends came to 17 bases. The CDR3 loop is CASSPVGPSLSGANVLTF. DNA of the CDR3: TGTGCCAGCAGCCCGGTGGGGCCCTCTCTCTCTGGGGCCAACGTCCTGACTTTC. Using reference TRBV7-2 and TRBJ2-6 for the parts outside the CDR3, the full variable domain is GAGVSQSPSNKVTEKGKDVELRCDPISGHTALYWYRQSLGQGLEFLIYFQGNSAPDKSGLPSDRFSAERTGGSVSTLTIQRTQQEDSAVYLCASSPVGPSLSGANVLTFGAGSRLTVL.

The V call is TRBV20-1, the J call TRBJ1-1; D might be TRBD1 (6 bases). CDR1 is DFQATT and CDR2 is SNEGSKA in the germline V gene (reference sequence). V lost 6 bases and J lost 0, with 20 bases in between. The CDR3 has 16 amino acids. The CDR3 reads CSASVGGAKVNTEAFF. The CDR3 DNA reads as TGCAGTGCCTCTGTTGGGGGCGCGAAAGTGAACACTGAAGCTTTCTTT.

The J gene is TRBJ2-7, the V gene TRBV4-3, with D unclear. Germline V lookup: CDR1 LGHNA, CDR2 YSLEER. V shed 1 base and J shed 1 base, with 14 bases lying between them. The CDR3 sequence is 16 residues long. The CDR3 nucleotides read TGCGCCAGCAGCCAAGCTAAAGGAGTCAAGTCCTACGAGCAGTACTTC. The encoded protein is CASSQAKGVKSYEQYF.

Written as DNA, the CDR3 is TGCAGCGTCCGGGACAGGGTTACTAATGAAAAACTGTTTTTT. Amino acids: CSVRDRVTNEKLFF. The rearrangement links TRBV29-1 to TRBJ1-4; 9 bases map to TRBD1. Germline V gene lookup returns CDR1 SQVTM and CDR2 ANQGSEA. V shed 6 bases and J 2 bases; nucleotides not matched to a gene: 4. The CDR3 runs 14 residues.

The chain joins TRBV6-2 or TRBV6-3 to TRBJ2-5; the match to TRBD1 covers 7 bases. Germline V CDR1 and CDR2: MNHEY, SVGEGT. Trimming cost V 6 bases and J 3 bases; bases outside gene matches: 10. The CDR3 consists of 15 residues. The CDR3 DNA follows: TGTGCCAGCAGCCCCAATGTAGGGACAGAAGAGACCCAGTACTTC. Its protein product is CASSPNVGTEETQYF.

V usage is TRBV4-1 and J usage is TRBJ1-4; 11 bases align to TRBD1. Germline loops: CDR1 MGHRA, CDR2 YSYEKL. V lost 4 bases and J lost 5; bases outside the gene matches: 6. CDR3 length: 16 amino acids. The CDR3 region is CASSLGTGGRNEKLFF. The DNA of the CDR3 is TGCGCCAGCAGCCTCGGGACAGGGGGGAGGAATGAAAAACTGTTTTTT.

The chain recombines TRBV29-1 with TRBJ1-1; the D gene is possibly TRBD1 (5 bases). The CDR3 length is 13 residues. The V gene lost 2 bases and the J gene lost 0 bases, with 7 bases spanning the gap. Per the germline V gene, CDR1 is SQVTM and CDR2 is ANQGSEA. The CDR3 sequence is CSVEIQVNTEAFF. CDR3 coding DNA: TGCAGCGTTGAAATACAGGTGAACACTGAAGCTTTCTTT.

This chain uses TRBV5-1 with TRBJ2-1; possibly TRBD1 or TRBD2 for D (5 bases each). The CDR3 consists of 13 residues. V gave up 7 bases and J gave up 10 bases, with 18 bases separating them. Germline-derived CDR1 and CDR2 are SGHRS and YFSETQ. In DNA form, the CDR3 reads TGCGCCAGCGGGGAAGTTGGGACCTACGAGCAGTTCTTC. Residues: CASGEVGTYEQFF. Together with reference TRBV5-1 and TRBJ2-1, the CDR3 gives the full variable domain: KAGVTQTPRYLIKTRGQQVTLSCSPISGHRSVSWYQQTPGQGLQFLFEYFSETQRNKGNFPGRFSGRQFSNSRSEMNVSTLELGDSALYLCASGEVGTYEQFFGPGTRLTVL.

This clonotype was found a few times. This chain joins TRBV9 and TRBJ2-4; 10 bases are a match to TRBD2. The CDR3 spans 15 residues. The germline CDR1 and CDR2 sequences are SGDLS and YYNGEE. V was clipped by 4 bases and J by 2 bases; unmatched bases: 3. The CDR3, as DNA: TGTGCCAGCAGCTTCACTAGCGGGACCAAAAACATTCAGTACTTC. It translates to CASSFTSGTKNIQYF.

The V call is TRBV20-1, the J call TRBJ1-6; D is perhaps TRBD1 (5 bases). There are 14 residues in the CDR3. With 1 base removed from V and 6 bases from J, the gap between germline ends came to 10 bases. Germline assignment: CDR1 DFQATT and CDR2 SNEGSKA (reference sequence). The CDR3 DNA reads TGCAGTGCTAGAGGGAGGCAGGGTAATTCACCCCTCCACTTT. It translates to CSARGRQGNSPLHF.

The chain combines TRBV4-1 with TRBJ2-7; 7 bases match TRBD2. Trimming took 1 base from V and 3 from J; bases not matched to a gene: 6. The CDR3 spans 15 residues. Looked up from germline, CDR1 is MGHRA and CDR2 is YSYEKL. The CDR3 loop is CASSQAQAGLYEQYF. CDR3 DNA sequence: TGCGCCAGCAGCCAAGCCCAAGCGGGGCTCTACGAGCAGTACTTC.

This clonotype was found a few times. The genes are TRBV29-1 and TRBJ1-2, with TRBD1 matching 7 bases. This CDR3 spans 12 amino acids. V was pared by 2 bases and J by 8 bases, with 5 bases of the junction left unmatched. From germline, CDR1 is SQVTM and CDR2 ANQGSEA. Here the CDR3 DNA reads TGCAGCGTTGAAAAGCAGGGGGAGGGCTACACCTTC. Residues: CSVEKQGEGYTF.

V is TRBV7-2 and J is TRBJ2-5; TRBD1 aligns across 7 bases. This CDR3 has 14 residues. V trimming: 5 bases; J trimming: 11 bases; junction bases outside the gene matches: 14. Germline CDR1 is SGHTA and CDR2 is FQGNSA. This CDR3 is CASSPTTGANEQYF. The DNA of the CDR3 is TGTGCCAGCAGCCCGACAACAGGGGCCAATGAGCAGTACTTC.

The rearrangement uses TRBV4-1 and TRBJ1-4, with a weak D call TRBD1 (5 bases). The germline V gene encodes CDR1 MGHRA and CDR2 YSYEKL. The V and J ends lost 1 base and 11 bases respectively, with 14 bases between them. The CDR3 spans 14 residues. Here the CDR3 DNA reads TGCGCCAGCAGCCAAGTCGGGGCCCCAGGGAAACTGTTTTTT. Protein sequence: CASSQVGAPGKLFF.

V and J are TRBV5-1 and TRBJ2-7; the match to TRBD2 covers 7 bases. This CDR3 contains 17 residues. The ends lost 0 bases at V and 0 bases at J; junction bases unmatched: 9. Germline V gene sequence: CDR1 SGHRS, CDR2 YFSETQ. The CDR3 spells CASSLENLAESSYEQYF. The CDR3 DNA is TGCGCCAGCAGCTTGGAAAATCTAGCGGAGAGCTCCTACGAGCAGTACTTC.

The V call is TRBV11-1, the J call TRBJ2-1; 8 nucleotides align to TRBD2. The trim removed 5 bases at V and 6 bases at J, leaving 12 bases unmatched. There are 16 residues in the CDR3. The germline CDR1 and CDR2 sequences are SGHAT and FQDESV (reference sequence). The CDR3 DNA is TGTGCCAGCAGCCCCAAGAGTAGCGGGAAATCCAATGAGCAGTTCTTC. As protein: CASSPKSSGKSNEQFF.

This clonotype turned up a few times. A single base separates this from a much larger clone, so it may be a read error. The chain couples TRBV4-3 to TRBJ2-1; D may be TRBD1 or TRBD2 (5 bases each). The DNA end favors TRBJ2-7, so the J call may be wrong. This CDR3 spans 15 amino acids. Germline CDR1 is LGHNA and CDR2 is YSLEER. The CDR3 sequence: CASSQDGTTYNEQYF. DNA for the CDR3: TGCGCCAGCAGCCAAGACGGGACCACCTACAATGAGCAGTACTTC.

The chain carries TRBV7-2 and TRBJ2-1; unclear D gene. This CDR3 is 13 amino acids long. Trimming left V 1 base short and J 6 bases short, with 7 bases between. Germline CDR1 reads SGHTA; CDR2 reads FQGNSA. CDR3 DNA sequence: TGTGCCAGCAGCTTAGGGGCGGTCAATGAGCAGTTCTTC. Translating it yields CASSLGAVNEQFF. Using reference TRBV7-2 and TRBJ2-1 for the parts outside the CDR3, the full variable domain is GAGVSQSPSNKVTEKGKDVELRCDPISGHTALYWYRQSLGQGLEFLIYFQGNSAPDKSGLPSDRFSAERTGGSVSTLTIQRTQQEDSAVYLCASSLGAVNEQFFGPGTRLTVL.

The V gene is TRBV29-1, the J gene TRBJ1-2; D call uncertain. Trimming cost V 7 bases and J 6 bases, with 18 bases left between them. Germline-derived CDR1 and CDR2 are SQVTM and ANQGSEA. This CDR3 has 13 amino acids. The CDR3 region is CSGGEGWSDGYTF. As DNA, the CDR3 is TGCAGCGGTGGGGAGGGTTGGTCGGATGGCTACACCTTC.

A few counts support this clonotype. The CDR3 here is CSVVGSLENIQYF. CDR3 bases: TGCAGCGTTGTGGGCAGTTTAGAAAACATTCAGTACTTC. The V call is TRBV29-1, the J call TRBJ2-4; D ambiguous. Germline CDR1 and CDR2: SQVTM and ANQGSEA. V was pared by 4 bases and J by 5 bases, with 12 bases between. The CDR3 is 13 residues long.